The T cell receptor (beta chain) under discussion was sequenced for a study of shared clonotypes between healthy human individuals (TCRdb year 2020). Study-wide context: A few men and a couple of women, aged 18 to 49 years, made up the cohort. To estimate repertoire size and how much clonotype sharing occurs between individuals, the study deeply sequenced the blood TCR repertoires of roughly 5 healthy adults. Each donor's leukapheresis produced roughly between roughly 0.85 and 10 billion PBMCs. Per donor, three plates each were used for CD4 naive and CD4 memory, two for CD8 naive, and one for CD8 memory. Different laboratories and diverse techniques were used to prepare libraries and sequence TCR repertoires, to increase sequencing depth and limit assay-specific biases. What the study reported, not specific to this receptor: Rarefaction of sorted-subset datasets indicated incomplete sequencing despite the large sequencing depth. The genetic and exposure-history diversity represented was limited by the small number of donors. Larger estimated clonotype richness was generally found for naive subsets than for memory subsets. Sampling was restricted to blood, and TCR repertoires in tissue are likely to differ from TCR repertoires in blood. Pairwise subsampling led to the expectation that sequencing depth would affect the degree of clonotype sharing among donors. Compared with non-shared clonotypes, the clonotypes found in all four sorted-subset donors had higher generation probabilities. Around 5% of naive CD4, 3% to 4% of naive CD8, around 2.3% of memory CD4, and 0.35% to 0.5% of memory CD8 clonotypes were shared across a few donors.

Using the deep immunoSEQ assay, multiplex PCR amplified TCR CDR3 regions from genomic DNA. For each cell subset, the extracted genomic DNA was distributed evenly across all wells of several immunoSEQ 96-well plates, and each plate served as one replicate. For sorted subsets, each replicate PCR was loaded with 200 ng genomic DNA, equivalent to 25,000 to 35,000 T cell genomes. Purified libraries were measured with a Qubit 3.0 fluorometer, size-checked on a Bioanalyzer 2100, and measured again with the KAPA Library Quantification kit. Every immunoSEQ 96-well plate was sequenced on a separate single-read 150-cycle Illumina NextSeq 550 flow cell. The published analysis was carried out like this. Because the immunoSEQ output held only junctional sequences and lacked quality scores, the filtering could not match the filtering applied to full-length reads. Sequences were annotated with PyIR, a Python wrapper for IgBLAST v1.9, and V/J genes and CDR3 were assigned using IMGT germline references. Reads were removed for weak V/J assignments (E-value above 1e-6), missing CDR3, stop codons, out-of-frame junctions, or ambiguous translated residues. V3J clonotypes were defined by identical inferred V gene, J gene, and CDR3 amino acid sequence. Percentage overlap between repertoires was calculated by dividing the number of shared unique clonotypes by the size of the smaller repertoire. Richness of each repertoire was evaluated using RTK rarefaction, the Chao1 estimator, and Recon v2.1 estimates of unobserved clonotypes. Generation probabilities for all TCRbeta clonotypes obtained by the gDNA method from a handful of donors were computed using OLGA. TCRdb's version of the immuneACCESS table is confined to in-frame rearrangements and falls short of the full clone set. An unresolved V gene accounts for under half of the shortfall where checked; the remainder is of unknown origin. V and J calls plus clone size are reproduced from that table; the DNA served to infer D and trimming. Recorded for this sample are 2 million or so clones; roughly 96% of them occurred a single time. The ten biggest clones cover 0.1% to 0.15% of the sample.

Trimming takes 2 bases from V and 2 bases from J, and the germline ends sit 10 bases apart. The CDR3 measures 14 amino acids from cysteine to phenylalanine. The kept DNA is CDR3 alone, 42 bases in frame from the first base. CDR1 SGHRS and CDR2 YFSETQ were looked up in the germline V gene. The donors were healthy, HIV-negative adults with no recently reported acute infections or vaccinations. Only Caucasian adults living in Nashville, Tennessee, USA were represented among the donors. CD4+ T cells were enriched by magnetic negative selection, after which naive cells were positively selected on CD45RA and the negative fraction was taken as the memory subset. After blood collection by leukapheresis, PBMCs were isolated using Ficoll-Histopaque density gradient centrifugation and then cryopreserved in the vapor phase of liquid nitrogen. Analytical flow cytometry was used to check the purity and quantity of each magnetically sorted T cell population. From each sorted fraction, genomic DNA was isolated and quantified by UV absorbance on a Nanodrop 2000c.

This clone was counted once. Which antigen it targets is not known. No much larger clonotype is one base removed from it; base qualities were not supplied. Other DNA sequences of this sample code for an identical CDR3. Sample: naive CD4+ T cells sorted from blood. What the cell subset or site label conveys for this sample: CD45RA+ positively selected. The receptor comes from a man aged 18 to 29 in good health. The V gene is TRBV5-1 and the J gene is TRBJ2-5; the D call could be TRBD1 or TRBD2, with each sharing 5 bases. At the DNA level, the sequence is TGCGCCAGCAGCTTAGGGACCAAGCAAGAGACCCAGTACTTC. The translation is CASSLGTKQETQYF.